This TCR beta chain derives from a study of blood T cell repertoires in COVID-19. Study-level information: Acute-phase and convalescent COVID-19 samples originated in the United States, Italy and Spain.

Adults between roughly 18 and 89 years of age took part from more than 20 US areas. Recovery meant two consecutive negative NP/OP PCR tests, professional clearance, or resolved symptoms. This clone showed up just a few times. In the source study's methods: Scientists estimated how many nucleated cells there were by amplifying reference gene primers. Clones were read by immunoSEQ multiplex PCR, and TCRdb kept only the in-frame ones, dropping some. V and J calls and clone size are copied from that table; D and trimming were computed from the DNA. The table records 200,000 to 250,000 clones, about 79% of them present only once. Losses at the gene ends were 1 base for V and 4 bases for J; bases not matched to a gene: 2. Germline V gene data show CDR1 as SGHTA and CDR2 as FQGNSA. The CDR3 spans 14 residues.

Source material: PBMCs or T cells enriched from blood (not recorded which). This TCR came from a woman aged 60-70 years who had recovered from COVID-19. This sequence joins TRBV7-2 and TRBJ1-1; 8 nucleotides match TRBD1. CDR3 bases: TGTGCCAGCAGCTTAGTCACAGGGGGCACTGAAGCTTTCTTT. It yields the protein CASSLVTGGTEAFF.